The present T cell receptor (beta chain) was sequenced within a study of control samples from healthy donors and cancer patients. This table comes from immunoSEQ multiplex PCR, and its TCRdb copy is limited to in-frame clones, with some not included. The data contain about 160,000 clones, about 94% of them seen just once; the ten biggest clones take up less than 15%. The receptor's source is a man aged 60 to 75 with colorectal cancer. The sequencing sample was made of PBMCs.

DNA for the CDR3: TGTGCCAGCAGTATACGGGGTCGGGGGCCAGAGACCCAGTACTTC. Protein sequence: CASSIRGRGPETQYF. The genes are TRBV11-3 and TRBJ2-5, with D possibly being TRBD1 or TRBD2 (6 bases each). In germline, CDR1 is SGHNT, CDR2 YENEEA. V lost 6 bases, J lost 4 bases, and 18 bases lay in between. The CDR3 length is 15 residues. Drawing the rest from reference TRBV11-3 and TRBJ2-5, the complete variable domain is EAGVVQSPRYKIIEKKQPVAFWCNPISGHNTLYWYLQNLGQGPELLIRYENEEAVDDSQLPKDRFSAERLKGVDSTLKIQPAELGDSAVYLCASSIRGRGPETQYFGPGTRLLVL.